This TCR beta chain derives from a study of monozygotic twins with inflammatory bowel disease. A total RNA quantity of approximately 3,700 ng went into each TCR library. During cDNA synthesis, UMIs that each contained a 6-nucleotide sample barcode were added by means of template switching. TCRdb reprocessed the 5' RACE reads and keeps a single row for each CDR3 protein, giving no DNA. This sample contains some 440,000 distinct CDR3 sequences. Regarding this clonotype: The antigen is not known.

Study-level results: Among IBD patients, fewer clonotypes were shared with others than among healthy twins, especially with disease activity.

For every donor, one blood sample of 2 to 2.5 ml was drawn. This CDR3 has 20 residues. Germline V gives CDR1 SGDLS, CDR2 YYNGEE. Sequencing was carried out using blood. The origin of this receptor is a human donor with ulcerative colitis or Crohn's disease, or a healthy co-twin of an affected twin (not recorded which). This chain connects TRBV9 to TRBJ2-3; the D call from TCRdb, TRBD1, cannot be confirmed without DNA. The CDR3 loop is CASSVAGTGDRAWTSDTQYF.